A single sample gave rise to the 13 T cell receptor beta chains below, sequenced in a study of T cell responses to AZD1222 COVID-19 vaccine (dated by TCRdb to the early 2020s). Preparation of the library involved the immunoSEQ multiplex PCR assay. The table comes from immuneACCESS by way of TCRdb, which keeps in-frame sequences with V and J called. Part of the clones is missing from these tables; in studies checked, under half for an unresolved V gene and the rest for unknown reasons. The sample records around 210,000 clones, roughly 94% of which are singletons. The ten top clones hold around 1.7% of the sample. This specimen's time point label, per the study, means: about 28 days (+/-7) after the second vaccine dose. Per the publication, the treatment or condition label means: meningococcal conjugate vaccine given as trial control. The material was peripheral blood, obtained 28 days after the second dose of the MenACWY control vaccine. The receptor set was obtained from an adult who received the MenACWY meningococcal vaccine as a control.

This clone was recorded once. The chain recombines TRBV19 with TRBJ1-2; maybe TRBD1 (5 bases). Trimming took 4 bases from V and 8 from J, leaving 17 bases between them. Germline V CDR1 and CDR2: LNHDA, SQIVND (reference sequence). The CDR3 runs to 14 residues. CDR3 region: CASSTLPPGRGYTF. CDR3 nucleotide sequence: TGTGCCAGTAGTACCCTTCCCCCAGGGCGCGGCTACACCTTC.

The chain employs TRBV29-1 and TRBJ2-1; tentatively, D is TRBD1 or TRBD2 (5 bases each). This CDR3 is 15 amino acids long. Per germline, CDR1 SQVTM and CDR2 ANQGSEA. Trimming cost V 8 bases and J 3 bases, with 20 bases left between them. CDR3 sequence reads: CSSEGRAGHYNEQFF. Here the CDR3 DNA reads TGCAGCTCTGAGGGTCGGGCAGGGCACTACAATGAGCAGTTCTTC.

In nucleotides, the CDR3 is TGCGCCAGCAGCTTGGAGGGGGACAGAGGCGTGCCCCTCCACTTT. Translation gives CASSLEGDRGVPLHF. The V and J genes are TRBV5-1 and TRBJ1-6, with 7 bases aligning to TRBD1. This CDR3 comprises 15 residues. The trim removed 0 bases at V and 13 bases at J, leaving 10 bases unmatched. Germline V gene data show CDR1 as SGHRS and CDR2 as YFSETQ. The whole variable domain, remainder taken from reference TRBV5-1 and TRBJ1-6, is KAGVTQTPRYLIKTRGQQVTLSCSPISGHRSVSWYQQTPGQGLQFLFEYFSETQRNKGNFPGRFSGRQFSNSRSEMNVSTLELGDSALYLCASSLEGDRGVPLHFGNGTRLTVT.

The chain recombines TRBV5-6 with TRBJ1-6; 8 bases line up with TRBD1. The J segment lost 7 bases and the V segment lost 1 base, leaving 7 bases of the junction unmatched. This CDR3 comprises 16 residues. Germline V gene data show CDR1 as SGHDT and CDR2 as YYEEEE. The CDR3 here is CASSLLDRGPNSPLHF. The CDR3 DNA follows: TGTGCCAGCAGCTTGCTTGACAGGGGCCCAAATTCACCCCTCCACTTT. Using reference TRBV5-6 and TRBJ1-6 for the parts outside the CDR3, the full variable domain is DAGVTQSPTHLIKTRGQQVTLRCSPKSGHDTVSWYQQALGQGPQFIFQYYEEEERQRGNFPDRFSGHQFPNYSSELNVNALLLGDSALYLCASSLLDRGPNSPLHFGNGTRLTVT.

The rearrangement links TRBV6-1 to TRBJ1-4; a weak D match, TRBD1 (5 bases). CDR1 and CDR2 (germline): MNHNS, SASEGT. The CDR3 is made up of 14 amino acids. Trimming took off 1 base at V and 11 bases at J, with 14 bases between the two ends. The CDR3: CASSEVPGDGKLFF. The CDR3 DNA is TGTGCCAGCAGTGAAGTCCCGGGGGATGGGAAACTGTTTTTT.

V gene TRBV11-2 combines with J gene TRBJ1-4; 7 bases align to TRBD1. Germline lookup yields CDR1 SGHAT and CDR2 FQNNGV. V lost 4 bases, J lost 7 bases, and 6 bases stayed unmatched. The CDR3 covers 14 residues. CDR3 DNA: TGTGCCAGCAGCTCGGGACAGTTGCCTGAAAAACTGTTTTTT. Amino acids: CASSSGQLPEKLFF.

The chain joins TRBV18 to TRBJ2-3; 12 bases align to TRBD1. Unmatched junction bases numbered 7, after V lost 4 bases and J lost 5 bases. The CDR3 loop spans 16 amino acids. CDR1 and CDR2 (germline): KGHSH, LQKENI. The CDR3 sequence is CASSRDRGQHIDTQYF. DNA for the CDR3: TGTGCCAGCTCACGGGACAGGGGGCAACACATAGATACGCAGTATTTT.

The J gene is TRBJ2-7, the V gene TRBV5-1, with D uncertain. CDR1 and CDR2 from the germline V gene are SGHRS and YFSETQ. Trimming removed 0 bases from V and 4 bases from J, with 11 bases in between. The CDR3 is made up of 14 amino acids. The CDR3 reads CASSLASKLYEQYF. CDR3 coding DNA: TGCGCCAGCAGCTTGGCGTCCAAACTGTACGAGCAGTACTTC.

The chain combines TRBV2 with TRBJ1-1, with D possibly TRBD1 on 5 matching bases. Germline assignment: CDR1 SNHLY and CDR2 FYNNEI. V lost 8 bases and J 0 bases, leaving 13 bases between the germline ends. CDR3 size: 14 residues. DNA of the CDR3: TGTGCCAGCGGATACAGGTTAATGAACACTGAAGCTTTCTTT. Protein product: CASGYRLMNTEAFF. Supplemented by reference TRBV2 and TRBJ1-1, the full variable domain reads EPEVTQTPSHQVTQMGQEVILRCVPISNHLYFYWYRQILGQKVEFLVSFYNNEISEKSEIFDDQFSVERPDGSNFTLKIRSTKLEDSAMYFCASGYRLMNTEAFFGQGTRLTVV.

This clone was detected only once. The chain couples TRBV2 to TRBJ2-5; 10 bases agree with TRBD2. Trimming removed 8 bases from V and 5 bases from J; junction bases left unmatched: 11. The CDR3 length is 15 residues. Germline values: CDR1 SNHLY, CDR2 FYNNEI. CDR3 DNA: TGTGCCAGCGGAGGACTAGCGGAGGATGGGGAGACCCAGTACTTC. Protein: CASGGLAEDGETQYF. The full variable domain, rest sourced from reference TRBV2 and TRBJ2-5, is EPEVTQTPSHQVTQMGQEVILRCVPISNHLYFYWYRQILGQKVEFLVSFYNNEISEKSEIFDDQFSVERPDGSNFTLKIRSTKLEDSAMYFCASGGLAEDGETQYFGPGTRLLVL.

This rearrangement joins TRBV19 to TRBJ2-1; no firm D call. This CDR3 is 15 amino acids long. Trimming cost V 7 bases and J 3 bases, with 16 bases left between them. The germline V gene has CDR1 LNHDA and CDR2 SQIVND (reference sequence). The CDR3 reads CASTFSPGYYNEQFF. The CDR3 DNA reads TGTGCCAGTACCTTTAGTCCCGGGTACTACAATGAGCAGTTCTTC.

The V call is TRBV2, the J call TRBJ2-5; TRBD2 might be the D (6 bases). This CDR3 is built from 12 residues. Per germline, CDR1 SNHLY and CDR2 FYNNEI. V gave up 8 bases and J gave up 2 bases, with 9 bases separating them. CDR3 nucleotide sequence: TGTGCCAGCCGGAGGGTTCAAGAGACCCAGTACTTC. It is translated as CASRRVQETQYF.

The V gene is TRBV12-3 or TRBV12-4, the J gene TRBJ2-6; D is tentatively TRBD1 or TRBD2 (6 bases each). Trimming shortened V by 8 bases and J by 12 bases, and 14 bases separated the two germline ends. The CDR3 spans 12 residues. The CDR3 nucleotides read TGTGCCAGCTCCGGGGGACATCCCGTCCTGACTTTC. Protein: CASSGGHPVLTF.